These 17 T cell receptor beta chains share one sample of origin, sequenced in a study of T cells in Graves' hyperthyroidism and ophthalmopathy. Amplification yielded TCR beta CDR3 regions, with RNA transcripts as the source. RT-PCR in the first round (using the HTBI primer set) targeted the TCR CDR3. MiXCR, run by TCRdb on the multiplex PCR reads, gives a single entry per CDR3 protein. In the table there are 200,000 to 250,000 distinct CDR3 sequences, approximately 24% of which are singletons. The sample was blood. All receptors derive from a woman in her thirties or forties with Graves' ophthalmopathy.

This clonotype showed up many times. The chain combines TRBV15 with TRBJ1-3, with D maybe TRBD1 (6 bases). The CDR3 is made up of 17 amino acids. The V end lost 3 bases, the J end lost 0 bases, and 15 bases lay between the germline ends. Germline CDR1 and CDR2: LNHNV and YYDKDF (reference sequence). The CDR3, as DNA: TGTGCCACCAGCAGCGACTGGGGGCCCTTCTCTGGAAACACCATATATTTT. Protein product: CATSSDWGPFSGNTIYF.

This rearrangement joins TRBV28 to TRBJ2-5; no clear D. V shed 6 bases and J shed 5 bases, with 13 bases lying between them. Germline V gives CDR1 MDHEN, CDR2 SYDVKM. The CDR3 extends over 13 amino acids. The CDR3 coding sequence is TGTGCCAGCAGCCGCCGGGCCCTCGAGACCCAGTACTTC. This translates into CASSRRALETQYF.

The table lists this clonotype with a few counts. The V call is TRBV5-1, the J call TRBJ2-7; D is possibly TRBD2 (7 bases). CDR1 and CDR2 from the germline V gene are SGHRS and YFSETQ. This CDR3 is 14 amino acids long. V was cut by 4 bases and J by 6 bases, with 17 bases left in between. CDR3 amino acids: CASSPVLGGAEQYF. The CDR3 nucleotides are TGCGCCAGCAGCCCGGTACTGGGGGGGGCCGAGCAGTACTTC.

This chain joins TRBV15 and TRBJ2-2, with D unresolved. Germline assignment: CDR1 LNHNV and CDR2 YYDKDF (reference sequence). The V end lost 6 bases, the J end lost 5 bases, and 10 bases lay between the germline ends. This CDR3 is 13 amino acids long. CDR3: CATRTLGTGELFF. CDR3 in DNA: TGTGCCACCAGGACCTTAGGGACCGGGGAGCTGTTTTTT. Filled out from reference TRBV15 and TRBJ2-2, the complete variable domain reads DAMVIQNPRYQVTQFGKPVTLSCSQTLNHNVMYWYQQKSSQAPKLLFHYYDKDFNNEADTPDNFQSRRPNTSFCFLDIRSPGLGDTAMYLCATRTLGTGELFFGEGSRLTVL.

This clonotype was seen ten or more times. V usage is TRBV20-1 and J usage is TRBJ1-1; no firm D call. Per germline, CDR1 DFQATT and CDR2 SNEGSKA (reference sequence). The ends were cut back, 6 bases at V and 3 bases at J, with 14 bases in the middle. The CDR3 consists of 13 residues. The CDR3 coding sequence is TGCAGTGCCGAACTGGACGGGCACACTGAAGCTTTCTTT. Encoded protein: CSAELDGHTEAFF.

In this sample, this clonotype turned up many times. This chain joins TRBV30 and TRBJ1-1; D is possibly TRBD1 (5 bases). Germline CDR1 reads GTSNPN; CDR2 reads SVGIG (reference sequence). The V and J ends lost 0 bases and 10 bases respectively, with 12 bases between them. The length of the CDR3 is 12 residues. The CDR3 bases are TGTGCCTGGAGTGTCACAGGAGGGGTAGCTTTCTTT. It codes for CAWSVTGGVAFF.

Many counts were recorded for this clonotype. This sequence joins TRBV6-1 and TRBJ2-7; 8 positions match TRBD1. The CDR3 runs 14 residues. After removal of 4 bases from V and 3 bases from J, the junction contained 5 bases not matched to a gene. From germline, CDR1 is MNHNS and CDR2 SASEGT. The CDR3 protein is CASSGGQDRYEQYF. CDR3 coding DNA: TGTGCCAGCAGTGGGGGACAGGACCGCTACGAGCAGTACTTC.

This clonotype came up many times. The chain joins TRBV2 to TRBJ2-7; D gene uncertain. The germline V gene has CDR1 SNHLY and CDR2 FYNNEI. V shed 4 bases and J shed 6 bases, with 4 bases lying between them. This CDR3 comprises 10 residues. The CDR3 coding sequence is TGTGCCAGCAGTGTGGCCGAGCAGTACTTC. Amino acids: CASSVAEQYF.

This clonotype showed up many times. This CDR3 reads CASSLESDGYTF. The CDR3 region has the DNA TGTGCCAGCAGTTTAGAGTCGGATGGCTACACCTTC. The chain employs TRBV12-3 or TRBV12-4 and TRBJ1-2; D remains ambiguous. Trimming stripped 1 base from V and 6 bases from J, with 6 bases between. CDR3 size: 12 residues.

The table lists this clonotype with many counts. The rearrangement joins TRBV19 to TRBJ2-4; possibly TRBD2 for D (7 bases). This CDR3 has 18 amino acids. Germline V CDR1 and CDR2: LNHDA, SQIVND (reference sequence). Deletions cut 3 bases from V and 6 bases from J, with 24 bases between. The CDR3 reads CASSISGGWRAVLNIQYF. The CDR3 DNA is TGTGCCAGTAGTATTTCGGGGGGCTGGAGGGCCGTCCTAAACATTCAGTACTTC.

The chain carries TRBV27 and TRBJ2-7, with 11 bases identical to TRBD1. Looked up from germline, CDR1 is MNHEY and CDR2 is SMNVEV (reference sequence). This CDR3 spans 14 amino acids. J was trimmed by 5 bases and V by 6 bases; bases with no gene match: 6. In nucleotides, the CDR3 is TGTGCCAGCAGCTGGGACAGGGGGGGCGACGAGCAGTACTTC. Translation: CASSWDRGGDEQYF.

This chain joins TRBV20-1 and TRBJ2-7, with 7 bases matching TRBD1. Germline V CDR1 and CDR2: DFQATT, SNEGSKA (reference sequence). V gave up 2 bases and J gave up 5 bases; unmatched junction bases: 6. The CDR3 extends over 13 amino acids. CDR3 loop: CSARYDRVNEQYF. The CDR3 nucleotides are TGCAGTGCTAGATACGACAGGGTCAACGAGCAGTACTTC.

This clonotype came up many times. J is TRBJ2-2 and V is TRBV2; 12 bases map to TRBD2. CDR3 length equals 18 residues. Unmatched junction bases numbered 11, after V lost 4 bases and J lost 5 bases. The V gene's germline CDR1 is SNHLY and CDR2 FYNNEI. CDR3 protein: CASSGGRTSGIWTGELFF. The CDR3 DNA reads TGTGCCAGCAGTGGAGGGAGGACTAGCGGGATTTGGACCGGGGAGCTGTTTTTT.

Ten or more counts support this clonotype. The chain has TRBV28 and TRBJ1-5; 7 positions match TRBD1. This CDR3 region has 14 residues. V shed 9 bases and J 5 bases; nucleotides not matched to a gene: 10. Germline V gene lookup returns CDR1 MDHEN and CDR2 SYDVKM. The CDR3 DNA reads as TGTGCCAGTCAAACCGGGACAGAAGATCAGCCCCAGCATTTT. It translates to CASQTGTEDQPQHF. Full variable domain (rest looked up from reference TRBV28 and TRBJ1-5): DVKVTQSSRYLVKRTGEKVFLECVQDMDHENMFWYRQDPGLGLRLIYFSYDVKMKEKGDIPEGYSVSREKKERFSLILESASTNQTSMYLCASQTGTEDQPQHFGDGTRLSIL.

The V call is TRBV7-9, the J call TRBJ1-1, with D possibly matching TRBD1 (5 bases). CDR3 length: 14 residues. CDR1 is SEHNR and CDR2 is FQNEAQ in the germline V gene (reference sequence). The V end lost 10 bases, the J end lost 0 bases, and 15 bases lay between the germline ends. The CDR3 loop reads CATQQVGLNTEAFF. DNA for the CDR3: TGTGCCACCCAACAGGTCGGGTTGAACACTGAAGCTTTCTTT.

This clonotype was counted between two and nine times. This chain connects TRBV20-1 to TRBJ2-7, with TRBD1 as a possible D gene (6 bases). The germline V gene has CDR1 DFQATT and CDR2 SNEGSKA (reference sequence). This CDR3 region has 16 residues. V shed 3 bases and J shed 0 bases, with 18 bases lying between them. The CDR3 region is CSASGTGTYSSYEQYF. The CDR3 nucleotides are TGCAGTGCTAGTGGCACCGGGACATACAGCTCCTACGAGCAGTACTTC.

This chain uses TRBV7-9 with TRBJ2-4; TRBD2 matches at 12 bases. This CDR3 has 14 amino acids. Germline CDR1 is SEHNR and CDR2 is FQNEAQ (reference sequence). The V segment lost 5 bases and the J segment 15 bases; nucleotides outside the gene matches: 11. In nucleotides, the CDR3 is TGTGCCAGCAGCCCCGGTTCAGGACTAGCGGGAAGGTACTTC. Translating it yields CASSPGSGLAGRYF.